One and the same sample provided the 27 T cell receptor beta chains below, sequenced in a study of blood T cell repertoires in COVID-19. Some clones are missing from TCRdb's copy, which holds only in-frame ones; the method was immunoSEQ multiplex PCR. This sample has roughly 400,000 clones; 85% to 90% occur once, and the top ten carry about 1.1%. Sequenced input: PBMCs or T cells enriched from blood (not recorded which). Receptor source: a man between 25 and 39 years old who had recovered from COVID-19.

The chain employs TRBV30 and TRBJ2-3, with a tentative D call TRBD2 (5 bases). Germline assignment: CDR1 GTSNPN and CDR2 SVGIG (reference sequence). V was pared by 0 bases and J by 6 bases, with 10 bases between. CDR3 size: 13 residues. The chain's CDR3 is CAWSVSLADTQYF. CDR3 coding DNA: TGTGCCTGGAGTGTATCCCTAGCCGATACGCAGTATTTT.

The DNA for the CDR3 is TGTGCCAGCAGTTTAGCGAGTCAGCCCCAGCATTTT. This gives the protein CASSLASQPQHF. V gene TRBV12-3 or TRBV12-4 combines with J gene TRBJ1-5, with no clear D. V was clipped by 0 bases and J by 6 bases, with 3 bases between them. This CDR3 spans 12 amino acids.

This chain joins TRBV19 and TRBJ1-2, with D perhaps TRBD1 (6 bases). V gave up 4 bases and J gave up 8 bases, with 17 bases separating them. Germline CDR1 and CDR2: LNHDA and SQIVND (reference sequence). The CDR3 consists of 14 residues. The DNA for the CDR3 is TGTGCCAGTAGTACAGTACAGGGCCGCGGCGGCTACACCTTC. This gives the protein CASSTVQGRGGYTF.

This sequence joins TRBV5-1 and TRBJ1-1; TRBD1 matches 12 bases. Germline V lookup: CDR1 SGHRS, CDR2 YFSETQ. This CDR3 region has 17 residues. The V segment lost 0 bases and the J segment 4 bases; nucleotides outside the gene matches: 7. The CDR3 is CASSLGGQGARGTEAFF. CDR3 nucleotide sequence: TGCGCCAGCAGCTTGGGGGGACAGGGGGCGCGAGGCACTGAAGCTTTCTTT.

V gene TRBV30 combines with J gene TRBJ1-3; D gene uncertain. The germline V gene encodes CDR1 GTSNPN and CDR2 SVGIG (reference sequence). Trimming took 4 bases from V and 1 from J, leaving 5 bases between them. This CDR3 is built from 12 residues. The CDR3 region has the DNA TGTGCCTGGACTCCTTCTGGAAACACCATATATTTT. It encodes CAWTPSGNTIYF.

The chain uses TRBV15 and TRBJ2-3, with 8 bases that match TRBD1. There are 15 residues in the CDR3. The V gene's germline CDR1 is LNHNV and CDR2 YYDKDF (reference sequence). Losses at the gene ends were 1 base for V and 2 bases for J; bases not matched to a gene: 2. In nucleotides, the CDR3 is TGTGCCACCAGCAGAGGGACAGGGCCCACAGATACGCAGTATTTT. Translated: CATSRGTGPTDTQYF.

The chain couples TRBV29-1 to TRBJ1-2, with 10 bases fitting TRBD1. Germline loops: CDR1 SQVTM, CDR2 ANQGSEA. The J segment lost 4 bases and the V segment lost 7 bases, leaving 6 bases of the junction unmatched. This CDR3 is built from 13 residues. Written as DNA, the CDR3 is TGCAGCGATGGTAGGACAGGGGGCTATGGCTACACCTTC. As protein: CSDGRTGGYGYTF. The whole variable domain, remainder taken from reference TRBV29-1 and TRBJ1-2, is SAVISQKPSRDICQRGTSLTIQCQVDSQVTMMFWYRQQPGQSLTLIATANQGSEATYESGFVIDKFPISRPNLTFSTLTVSNMSPEDSSIYLCSDGRTGGYGYTFGSGTRLTVV.

There are a few counts of this clone. The V call is TRBV28, the J call TRBJ1-5; the match to TRBD1 covers 7 bases. V lost 5 bases, J lost 5 bases, and 3 bases stayed unmatched. This CDR3 region has 13 residues. The germline gives CDR1 MDHEN, CDR2 SYDVKM. This CDR3 is CASSPGQHQPQHF. DNA for the CDR3: TGTGCCAGCAGTCCGGGACAGCATCAGCCCCAGCATTTT.

The chain couples TRBV5-1 to TRBJ2-1; 9 positions agree with TRBD2. The germline V gene has CDR1 SGHRS and CDR2 YFSETQ. V dropped 0 bases and J dropped 7; count of bases not matched to a gene: 8. The CDR3 is 16 amino acids. CDR3 residues: CASSLGLAEGGNEQFF. CDR3 nucleotides: TGCGCCAGCAGCTTGGGACTAGCGGAGGGGGGGAATGAGCAGTTCTTC.

The rearrangement uses TRBV7-9 and TRBJ2-1; 10 positions match TRBD2. CDR3 size: 15 residues. Trimming took 4 bases from V and 5 from J; bases not matched to a gene: 5. CDR1 and CDR2 from the germline V gene are SEHNR and FQNEAQ (reference sequence). The CDR3 bases are TGTGCCAGCAGCTCCCTAGCGGGAGAGGACAATGAGCAGTTCTTC. This sequence encodes CASSSLAGEDNEQFF.

The chain recombines TRBV30 with TRBJ2-5; 12 nucleotides align to TRBD2. Germline assignment: CDR1 GTSNPN and CDR2 SVGIG (reference sequence). V lost 5 bases, J lost 4 bases, and 8 bases stayed unmatched. CDR3 size: 15 residues. CDR3 DNA sequence: TGTGCCTGGGCGGAGGGACTAGCGGGTGTAGAGACCCAGTACTTC. It is translated as CAWAEGLAGVETQYF.

This clone was detected only once. The chain has TRBV19 and TRBJ1-6; D is undetermined. The V end was cut by 9 bases, the J end by 10 bases, with 22 bases between. Germline CDR1 is LNHDA and CDR2 is SQIVND (reference sequence). This CDR3 has 15 residues. This CDR3 is CASNPGSGLESPLHF. Here the CDR3 DNA reads TGTGCCAGCAATCCGGGTTCCGGATTGGAATCACCCCTCCACTTT.

This chain connects TRBV6-5 to TRBJ2-7, with D possibly TRBD2 on 6 matching bases. This CDR3 contains 11 residues. V was pared by 8 bases and J by 7 bases, with 12 bases between. CDR1 and CDR2 (germline): MNHEY, SVGAGI. The CDR3 region is CASRGRDEQYF. The CDR3 DNA sequence: TGTGCCAGCCGAGGGCGGGATGAGCAGTACTTC.

The genes are TRBV14 and TRBJ2-5, with TRBD2 matching 8 bases. V lost 5 bases and J lost 4; bases outside the gene matches: 6. The CDR3 length is 14 residues. Germline CDR1 SGHDN, CDR2 FVKESK. In DNA form, the CDR3 reads TGTGCCAGCAGCTCGTCCGGGACTAGAGAGACCCAGTACTTC. Translating gives CASSSSGTRETQYF.

The chain recombines TRBV6-1 with TRBJ1-2; D possibly corresponds to TRBD1 (6 bases). Germline CDR1 is MNHNS and CDR2 is SASEGT. Trimming left V 3 bases short and J 7 bases short, with 18 bases between. This CDR3 spans 15 amino acids. The CDR3 coding sequence is TGTGCCAGCAGTGACCCCGGGACATCGGTGGCTGGCTACACCTTC. This translates into CASSDPGTSVAGYTF.

This chain links TRBV30 with TRBJ2-2, with no clear D. Trimming took off 4 bases at V and 4 bases at J, with 13 bases between the two ends. CDR1 is GTSNPN and CDR2 is SVGIG in the germline V gene (reference sequence). The CDR3 has 14 amino acids. The CDR3 DNA sequence: TGTGCCTGGAAAGTTCGAGAGGTCACCGGGGAGCTGTTTTTT. This sequence encodes CAWKVREVTGELFF.

The chain is built from TRBV7-8 and TRBJ2-3, with TRBD2 matching over 9 bases. This CDR3 region has 14 residues. With 1 base clipped from V and 11 bases from J, the junction kept 7 bases outside the gene matches. CDR1 and CDR2 from the germline V gene are SGHVS and FQNEAQ. The CDR3 DNA reads TGTGCCAGCAGCTTAGATGTGCGGGAGGGTATGCAGTATTTT. Residues: CASSLDVREGMQYF.

The CDR3 is CASGKTSGPGELFF. The CDR3 coding sequence is TGCGCCAGCGGAAAGACTAGCGGGCCCGGGGAGCTGTTTTTT. The V gene is TRBV5-1, the J gene TRBJ2-2, with 10 bases aligning to TRBD2. The CDR3 length is 14 residues. With V trimmed by 7 bases and J by 6 bases, 6 bases remained unmatched. Germline CDR1 SGHRS, CDR2 YFSETQ. The whole variable domain, filled in from reference TRBV5-1 and TRBJ2-2, reads KAGVTQTPRYLIKTRGQQVTLSCSPISGHRSVSWYQQTPGQGLQFLFEYFSETQRNKGNFPGRFSGRQFSNSRSEMNVSTLELGDSALYLCASGKTSGPGELFFGEGSRLTVL.

The V gene is TRBV6-5, the J gene TRBJ1-1, with no clear D. This CDR3 is 15 amino acids long. From germline, CDR1 is MNHEY and CDR2 SVGAGI. V was clipped by 0 bases and J by 0 bases, with 8 bases between them. The CDR3 here is CASSYSVQMNTEAFF. The DNA for the CDR3 is TGTGCCAGCAGTTACTCGGTACAGATGAACACTGAAGCTTTCTTT.

The rearrangement joins TRBV4-2 to TRBJ2-7, with no clear D. This CDR3 has 14 amino acids. V gave up 1 base and J gave up 0 bases, with 7 bases separating them. From germline, CDR1 is LGHNA and CDR2 YNFKEQ. In nucleotides, the CDR3 is TGTGCCAGCAGCCAAGGCGGAAGCTCCTACGAGCAGTACTTC. This encodes CASSQGGSSYEQYF.

This clone was detected once. J is TRBJ2-3 and V is TRBV11-2; 7 nucleotides align to TRBD2. The J segment lost 5 bases and the V segment lost 2 bases, leaving 7 bases of the junction unmatched. Germline assignment: CDR1 SGHAT and CDR2 FQNNGV. The CDR3 has 15 residues. CDR3 sequence: CASSLSAEREDTQYF. CDR3 coding DNA: TGTGCCAGCAGCTTATCAGCGGAGCGGGAAGATACGCAGTATTTT.

This chain links TRBV5-5 with TRBJ1-1; D is uncertain. Trimming pared 0 bases from V and 5 bases from J, leaving 11 bases between. The germline V gene has CDR1 SGHKS and CDR2 YYEKEE (reference sequence). This CDR3 is built from 14 residues. The DNA of the CDR3 is TGTGCCAGCAGCTTGGACTGGGGAGAGACTGAAGCTTTCTTT. It specifies CASSLDWGETEAFF. Full variable domain (missing parts from reference TRBV5-5 and TRBJ1-1): DAGVTQSPTHLIKTRGQQVTLRCSPISGHKSVSWYQQVLGQGPQFIFQYYEKEERGRGNFPDRFSARQFPNYSSELNVNALLLGDSALYLCASSLDWGETEAFFGQGTRLTVV.

The CDR3 sequence is CASSGRGTGELFF. The CDR3 DNA sequence: TGTGCCAGCTCAGGTCGGGGGACCGGGGAGCTGTTTTTT. The chain couples TRBV2 to TRBJ2-2; D perhaps matches TRBD2 (6 bases). The CDR3 spans 13 residues. Between the trimmed V and J ends, which lost 8 bases and 5 bases, there was a span of 12 bases. The germline V gene encodes CDR1 SNHLY and CDR2 FYNNEI.

The rearrangement joins TRBV28 to TRBJ2-1; 8 bases are shared with TRBD1. The germline gives CDR1 MDHEN, CDR2 SYDVKM. This CDR3 has 11 amino acids. J was trimmed by 9 bases and V by 7 bases; bases with no gene match: 2. CDR3 amino acids: CASIGQGEQFF. The CDR3 DNA is TGTGCCAGCATCGGACAGGGTGAGCAGTTCTTC.

The V gene is TRBV10-1, the J gene TRBJ2-1, with 7 bases fitting TRBD1. The germline gives CDR1 WNHNN, CDR2 SYGVQD (reference sequence). Trimming removed 6 bases from V and 6 bases from J; junction bases left unmatched: 8. The CDR3 has 14 residues. For the CDR3, the DNA is TGCGCCAGCAGCTTTGGGACAGTTAGCAATGAGCAGTTCTTC. Residues: CASSFGTVSNEQFF.

This chain joins TRBV5-1 and TRBJ2-1, with D perhaps TRBD2 (5 bases). Germline CDR1 SGHRS, CDR2 YFSETQ. V shed 0 bases and J shed 7 bases, with 14 bases lying between them. The CDR3 is 15 residues long. CDR3 sequence (DNA): TGCGCCAGCAGCTTGGCCGGGGTTGGAAAGAATGAGCAGTTCTTC. Translating gives CASSLAGVGKNEQFF.

The chain recombines TRBV29-1 with TRBJ1-6; 7 bases are a match to TRBD1. This CDR3 has 14 amino acids. Looked up from germline, CDR1 is SQVTM and CDR2 is ANQGSEA. V gave up 6 bases and J gave up 8 bases; unmatched junction bases: 10. Written as DNA, the CDR3 is TGCAGCGTCGCCGGGACAGATAGCGATTCACCCCTCCACTTT. Its protein is CSVAGTDSDSPLHF.